These T cell receptor beta chains were read from a single sample in a study of T-cell reconstitution after alpha-beta-depleted transplantation in children. TCRdb called the PCR reads again in MiXCR, with one record for every CDR3 protein. The sample includes about 500,000 distinct CDR3 sequences, 32% seen only once; the top ten take under 3%. This material consisted of PBMCs from the stem cell graft donor, taken from the stem cell graft. The receptors here all came from a human donor who donated a stem cell graft to a child with aplastic anemia. Each CDR3 is given with its conserved first and last residue. D genes are given only for firm matches. Clone sizes are given selectively: once, few, many, or a class where the clone is expanded.

clone_size	d_call	v_call	j_call	cdr3_aa	cdr3_nt
few	-	TRBV12-3/TRBV12-4	TRBJ2-1	CASSLGLHGDNEQFF	TGTGCCAGCAGTTTGGGGCTCCACGGGGACAATGAGCAGTTCTTC
-	-	TRBV20-1	TRBJ2-5	CSAHRDPQETQYF	TGCAGTGCCCACCGGGACCCACAAGAGACCCAGTACTTC
-	TRBD2	TRBV5-4	TRBJ2-1	CASSNGTSGRVVNEQFF	TGTGCCAGCAGCAACGGGACTAGCGGGAGAGTTGTGAATGAGCAGTTCTTC
few	-	TRBV28	TRBJ1-5	CASHPSDSSNQPQHF	TGTGCCAGCCATCCTTCAGACTCGAGCAATCAGCCCCAGCATTTT
-	-	TRBV30	TRBJ1-1	CAWSVPTMNTEAFF	TGTGCCTGGAGTGTACCAACCATGAACACTGAAGCTTTCTTT
few	-	TRBV7-2	TRBJ1-1	CASSSARGKAFF	TGTGCCAGCAGCTCAGCGCGGGGAAAGGCTTTCTTT
few	TRBD1	TRBV20-1	TRBJ1-2	CSARQGWDGYTF	TGCAGTGCTCGACAGGGTTGGGATGGCTACACCTTC
-	TRBD2	TRBV19	TRBJ2-1	CASNPTTSGTQYNEQFF	TGTGCCAGTAATCCTACGACTAGCGGGACCCAGTACAATGAGCAGTTCTTC
few	TRBD1	TRBV12-3/TRBV12-4	TRBJ2-7	CASSLGSPGGTYEQYF	TGTGCCAGCAGTTTAGGTTCCCCAGGGGGCACCTACGAGCAGTACTTC
-	-	TRBV7-3	TRBJ2-1	CASSLRVNQPYNEQFF	TGTGCCAGCAGCTTAAGAGTAAACCAACCGTACAATGAGCAGTTCTTC
-	TRBD2	TRBV5-1	TRBJ2-7	CASSLGPQGAGSSYEQYF	TGCGCCAGCAGCTTGGGGCCCCAGGGAGCGGGGAGCTCCTACGAGCAGTACTTC
-	-	TRBV7-2	TRBJ1-5	CASSQRGSNQPQHF	TGTGCCAGCAGCCAAAGGGGGAGCAATCAGCCCCAGCATTTT
-	TRBD2	TRBV14	TRBJ2-5	CASSQSGGEETQYF	TGTGCCAGCAGCCAATCGGGGGGAGAAGAGACCCAGTACTTC
-	TRBD1	TRBV7-9	TRBJ2-2	CASSSQDRGPNTGELFF	TGTGCCAGCAGCTCCCAAGACAGGGGGCCGAACACCGGGGAGCTGTTTTTT
-	TRBD1	TRBV29-1	TRBJ2-2	CSVPGQGANTGELFF	TGCAGCGTCCCTGGACAGGGGGCGAACACCGGGGAGCTGTTTTTT
-	TRBD2	TRBV4-1	TRBJ2-1	CASSQENRAGGADEQFF	TGCGCCAGCAGCCAAGAAAACCGAGCGGGAGGAGCGGATGAGCAGTTCTTC
-	TRBD2	TRBV4-3	TRBJ2-1	CASSQRPAGAGNEQFF	TGCGCCAGCAGCCAACGCCCAGCGGGAGCTGGCAATGAGCAGTTCTTC
few	TRBD2	TRBV12-3/TRBV12-4	TRBJ2-1	CASVLAGRDEQFF	TGTGCCAGCGTACTAGCGGGAAGAGATGAGCAGTTCTTC
few	TRBD1	TRBV5-6	TRBJ2-3	CASSLQGVYTDTQYF	TGTGCCAGCAGCTTACAGGGGGTTTACACAGATACGCAGTATTTT
once	TRBD1	TRBV20-1	TRBJ2-5	CSARITGGGETQYF	TGCAGTGCTAGGATAACAGGGGGCGGAGAGACCCAGTACTTC
-	-	TRBV29-1	TRBJ1-1	CSVVNTVNTEAFF	TGCAGCGTTGTTAATACGGTAAACACTGAAGCTTTCTTT
few	-	TRBV11-2	TRBJ1-6	CASSGGFVGQGQSLHF	TGTGCCAGCAGCGGGGGCTTTGTCGGGCAGGGCCAATCCCTCCACTTT
-	-	TRBV5-6	TRBJ2-7	CASSPQGLLEQYF	TGTGCCAGCAGCCCCCAGGGACTGCTCGAGCAGTACTTC
-	-	TRBV7-6	TRBJ2-1	CASSLSTGITSSYNEQFF	TGTGCCAGCAGCTTAAGTACAGGAATCACGAGCTCCTACAATGAGCAGTTCTTC
-	-	TRBV7-2	TRBJ2-4	CASSLVRLNIQYF	TGTGCCAGCAGCTTAGTTCGGTTAAACATTCAGTACTTC
-	TRBD1	TRBV20-1	TRBJ1-1	CSARDRSVDTEAFF	TGCAGTGCAAGGGACAGATCCGTGGACACTGAAGCTTTCTTT
few	TRBD1	TRBV12-3/TRBV12-4	TRBJ2-1	CASSSDRGTNNEQFF	TGTGCCAGCAGTTCGGACAGGGGAACGAACAATGAGCAGTTCTTC
-	TRBD2	TRBV5-1	TRBJ2-1	CASSLAASGRAWYNEQFF	TGCGCCAGCAGCTTGGCGGCTAGCGGGAGGGCCTGGTACAATGAGCAGTTCTTC
-	-	TRBV5-5	TRBJ1-2	CASSLGGDMVNYGYTF	TGTGCCAGCAGCTTGGGGGGGGACATGGTCAACTATGGCTACACCTTC
few	TRBD1	TRBV6-1	TRBJ2-6	CAGRGPGANVLTF	TGTGCCGGCAGGGGGCCCGGGGCCAACGTCCTGACTTTC
-	TRBD1	TRBV15	TRBJ2-7	CATSRDGDRGHYEQYF	TGTGCCACCAGCAGAGATGGGGACAGGGGACACTACGAGCAGTACTTC
few	-	TRBV27	TRBJ2-7	CASSLRWENYEQYF	TGTGCCAGCAGTCTAAGGTGGGAGAACTACGAGCAGTACTTC
few	-	TRBV27	TRBJ1-1	CASSLSGGLSWDTEAFF	TGTGCCAGCAGTTTGTCGGGGGGGCTCTCCTGGGACACTGAAGCTTTCTTT
-	-	TRBV7-2	TRBJ1-1	CASSLGLGGTEAFF	TGTGCCAGCAGCTTAGGCCTAGGGGGCACTGAAGCTTTCTTT
few	-	TRBV30	TRBJ2-6	CAWSAITGSGANVLTF	TGTGCCTGGAGTGCAATAACAGGGTCTGGGGCCAACGTCCTGACTTTC
few	-	TRBV2	TRBJ2-1	CASKRTGTYNEQFF	TGTGCCAGCAAGAGGACGGGAACCTACAATGAGCAGTTCTTC
few	-	TRBV7-9	TRBJ1-2	CASSLTGLDYGYTF	TGTGCCAGCAGCTTAACAGGGCTCGACTATGGCTACACCTTC
once	TRBD1	TRBV18	TRBJ1-2	CASSPKDRGPVGYTF	TGTGCCAGCTCACCAAAAGACAGGGGGCCGGTTGGCTACACCTTC
-	TRBD1	TRBV4-3	TRBJ2-7	CASSQDSRTGGNEQYF	TGCGCCAGCAGCCAAGATAGCCGGACAGGGGGGAACGAGCAGTACTTC
few	TRBD2	TRBV28	TRBJ2-7	CASSMASGGSYEQYF	TGTGCCAGCAGTATGGCTAGCGGGGGTTCCTACGAGCAGTACTTC
-	TRBD2	TRBV29-1	TRBJ2-1	CSVETSGRPYNEQFF	TGCAGCGTTGAGACTAGCGGGAGACCCTACAATGAGCAGTTCTTC
-	-	TRBV27	TRBJ1-1	CASSPRGGGNTEAFF	TGTGCCAGCAGCCCCCGTGGGGGAGGTAACACTGAAGCTTTCTTT
-	-	TRBV12-3/TRBV12-4	TRBJ2-1	CASSPGTTSYNEQFF	TGTGCCAGCAGTCCCGGGACAACGTCCTACAATGAGCAGTTCTTC
-	TRBD1	TRBV7-9	TRBJ1-4	CASSLRTGNEKLFF	TGTGCCAGCAGCTTAAGGACAGGGAATGAAAAACTGTTTTTT
few	-	TRBV7-2	TRBJ1-1	CASSSPLGGGNTEAFF	TGTGCCAGCAGCTCTCCCCTGGGGGGGGGGAACACTGAAGCTTTCTTT
few	TRBD2	TRBV18	TRBJ2-2	CASSPLAVNTGELFF	TGTGCCAGCTCACCGCTAGCGGTTAACACCGGGGAGCTGTTTTTT
few	TRBD1	TRBV5-1	TRBJ1-5	CASSTGQPNQPQHF	TGCGCCAGCAGCACGGGACAGCCCAATCAGCCCCAGCATTTT
-	-	TRBV7-2	TRBJ2-7	CASSLGIGPSF	TGTGCCAGCAGCTTAGGGATAGGGCCTTCCTTC